Listed below are T cell receptor beta chains from one sample, sequenced in a study of graft-versus-host responses after intestinal transplantation. The assay was immunoSEQ multiplex PCR, and TCRdb's table has in-frame clones only and misses some. The sample holds around 64,000 clones; almost 95% are singletons and the top ten take approximately 0.4%. These receptors' antigens are unknown. Material: unstimulated CD4+ T cells sorted from spleen or lymph node cells, obtained before transplant. Receptors originate from a human donor who was the organ donor for an intestinal transplant. CDR3s include the opening cysteine and the closing phenylalanine or tryptophan. The D gene is left open where the match is weak.

j_call	d_call	v_call	cdr3_aa	cdr3_nt
TRBJ1-6	.	TRBV2	CASRADNSPLHF	TGTGCCAGCAGGGCCGATAATTCACCCCTCCACTTT
TRBJ2-5	.	TRBV9	CASSPQGGPIETQYF	TGTGCCAGCAGCCCCCAAGGAGGGCCGATAGAGACCCAGTACTTC
TRBJ2-5	TRBD2	TRBV5-1	CASSLVSSGGGETQYF	TGCGCCAGCAGCTTGGTGTCTAGCGGGGGGGGCGAGACCCAGTACTTC
TRBJ2-2	.	TRBV15	CATSRTSGELFF	TGTGCCACCAGCCGCACATCCGGGGAGCTGTTTTTT
TRBJ2-7	.	TRBV4-3	CASSPGASRGRFYPTYEQYF	TGCGCCAGCAGCCCAGGGGCTTCGAGGGGTCGTTTTTATCCTACCTACGAGCAGTACTTC
TRBJ2-7	.	TRBV6-5	CASSYSRGSYEQYF	TGTGCCAGCAGTTACTCGCGGGGCAGCTACGAGCAGTACTTC
TRBJ2-2	.	TRBV5-1	CASSLGAGELFF	TGCGCCAGCAGCTTGGGTGCGGGGGAGCTGTTTTTT
TRBJ1-5	.	TRBV29-1	CSVGGQANQPQHF	TGCAGCGTGGGGGGACAAGCCAATCAGCCCCAGCATTTT
TRBJ1-1	TRBD1	TRBV6-1	CASSSTGENTEAFF	TGTGCCAGCAGCTCGACAGGGGAGAACACTGAAGCTTTCTTT
TRBJ2-2	.	TRBV7-3	CASSSYLGGELFF	TGTGCCAGCAGCTCTTACCTTGGGGGGGAGCTGTTTTTT
TRBJ1-2	.	TRBV27	CASSLRRVGGYTF	TGTGCCAGCAGTTTAAGGAGGGTTGGGGGCTACACCTTC
TRBJ2-5	TRBD2	TRBV4-1	CASSQVGGETQYF	TGCGCCAGCAGCCAAGTGGGAGGGGAGACCCAGTACTTC
TRBJ1-2	.	TRBV27	CASSPTRVNYGYTF	TGTGCCAGCAGTCCAACCCGGGTGAACTATGGCTACACCTTC
TRBJ1-2	.	TRBV6-5	CASSYSGDGYTF	TGTGCCAGCAGTTACTCCGGGGATGGCTACACCTTC